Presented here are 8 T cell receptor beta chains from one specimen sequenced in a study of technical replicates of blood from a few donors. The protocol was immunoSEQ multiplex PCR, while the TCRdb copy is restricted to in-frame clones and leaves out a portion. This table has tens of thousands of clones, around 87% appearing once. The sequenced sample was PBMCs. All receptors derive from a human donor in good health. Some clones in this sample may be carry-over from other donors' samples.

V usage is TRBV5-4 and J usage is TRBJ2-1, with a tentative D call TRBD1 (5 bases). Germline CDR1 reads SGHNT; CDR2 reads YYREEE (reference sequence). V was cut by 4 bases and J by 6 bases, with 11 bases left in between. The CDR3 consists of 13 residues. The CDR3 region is CASSRDSLNEQFF. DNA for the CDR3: TGTGCCAGCAGCCGAGACAGTCTCAATGAGCAGTTCTTC.

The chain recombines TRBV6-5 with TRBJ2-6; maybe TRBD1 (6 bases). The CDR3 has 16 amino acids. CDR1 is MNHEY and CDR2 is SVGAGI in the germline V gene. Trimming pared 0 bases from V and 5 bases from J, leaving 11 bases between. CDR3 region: CASSYSNTGWANVLTF. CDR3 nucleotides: TGTGCCAGCAGTTACTCGAACACAGGGTGGGCCAACGTCCTGACTTTC.

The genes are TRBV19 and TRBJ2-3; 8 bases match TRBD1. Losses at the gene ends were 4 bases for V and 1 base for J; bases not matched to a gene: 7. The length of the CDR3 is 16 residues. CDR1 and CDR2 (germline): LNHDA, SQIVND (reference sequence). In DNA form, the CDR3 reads TGTGCCAGTAGTAAACGGACAGGGATGGGCACAGATACGCAGTATTTT. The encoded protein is CASSKRTGMGTDTQYF.

The CDR3, as DNA: TGTGCCTGGCGCGGGGCCCCCGGAGCCCAGTACTTC. Residues: CAWRGAPGAQYF. The J gene is TRBJ2-5, the V gene TRBV30, with D perhaps matching TRBD2 (6 bases). Germline-derived CDR1 and CDR2 are GTSNPN and SVGIG (reference sequence). The CDR3 consists of 12 residues. Trimming pared 5 bases from V and 9 bases from J, leaving 16 bases between.

The CDR3 region has the DNA TGCGCCAGCAGCTCCCAGGGGGACACCGGGGAGCTGTTTTTT. It translates to CASSSQGDTGELFF. The V call is TRBV5-1, the J call TRBJ2-2; TRBD1 agrees at 7 bases. Trimming cost V 3 bases and J 3 bases; bases outside gene matches: 2. Germline V gene data show CDR1 as SGHRS and CDR2 as YFSETQ. This CDR3 is 14 amino acids long.

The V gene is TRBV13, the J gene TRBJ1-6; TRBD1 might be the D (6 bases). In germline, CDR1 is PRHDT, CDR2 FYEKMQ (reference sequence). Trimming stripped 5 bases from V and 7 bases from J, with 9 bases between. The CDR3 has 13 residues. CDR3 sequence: CASSATGNSPLHF. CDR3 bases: TGTGCCAGCAGCGCCACAGGGAATTCACCCCTCCACTTT.

The CDR3 spells CASSEDRGRVEKLFF. CDR3 in DNA: TGTGCCAGCAGTGAGGACAGGGGACGAGTGGAAAAACTGTTTTTT. The chain recombines TRBV2 with TRBJ1-4; 9 bases line up with TRBD1. V was clipped by 3 bases and J by 8 bases; unmatched bases: 7. The CDR3 is made up of 15 amino acids. Per the germline V gene, CDR1 is SNHLY and CDR2 is FYNNEI.

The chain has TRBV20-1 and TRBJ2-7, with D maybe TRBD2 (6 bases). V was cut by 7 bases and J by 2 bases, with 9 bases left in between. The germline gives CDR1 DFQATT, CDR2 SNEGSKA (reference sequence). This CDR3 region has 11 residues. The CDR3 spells CSGRLAYEQYF. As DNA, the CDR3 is TGCAGTGGGAGACTAGCCTACGAGCAGTACTTC.